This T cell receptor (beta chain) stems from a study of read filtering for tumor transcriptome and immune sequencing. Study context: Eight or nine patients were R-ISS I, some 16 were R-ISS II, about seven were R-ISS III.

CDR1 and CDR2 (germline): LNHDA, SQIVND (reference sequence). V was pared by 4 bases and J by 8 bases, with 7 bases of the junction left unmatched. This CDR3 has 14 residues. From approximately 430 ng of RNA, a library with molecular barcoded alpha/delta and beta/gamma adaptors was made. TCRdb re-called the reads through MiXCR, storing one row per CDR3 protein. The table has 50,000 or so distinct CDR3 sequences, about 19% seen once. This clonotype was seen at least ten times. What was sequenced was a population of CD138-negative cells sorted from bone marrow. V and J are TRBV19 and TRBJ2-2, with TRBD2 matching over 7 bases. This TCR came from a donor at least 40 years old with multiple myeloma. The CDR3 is CASSTGLRAGELFF. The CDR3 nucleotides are TGTGCCAGTAGTACGGGACTACGGGCAGGGGAGCTGTTTTTT.